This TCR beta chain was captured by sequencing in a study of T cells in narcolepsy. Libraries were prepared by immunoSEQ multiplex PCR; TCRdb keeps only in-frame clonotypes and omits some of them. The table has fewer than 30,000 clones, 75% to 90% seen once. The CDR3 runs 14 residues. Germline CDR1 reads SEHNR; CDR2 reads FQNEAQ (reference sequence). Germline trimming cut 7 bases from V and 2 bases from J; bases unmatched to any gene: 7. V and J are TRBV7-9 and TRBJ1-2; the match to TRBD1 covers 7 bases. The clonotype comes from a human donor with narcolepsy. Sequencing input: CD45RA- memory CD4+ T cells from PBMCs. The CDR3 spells CASIPDRENYGYTF. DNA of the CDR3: TGTGCCAGCATCCCAGACAGGGAGAACTATGGCTACACCTTC. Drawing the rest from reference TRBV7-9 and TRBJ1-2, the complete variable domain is DTGVSQNPRHKITKRGQNVTFRCDPISEHNRLYWYRQTLGQGPEFLTYFQNEAQLEKSRLLSDRFSAERPKGSFSTLEIQRTEQGDSAMYLCASIPDRENYGYTFGSGTRLTVV.